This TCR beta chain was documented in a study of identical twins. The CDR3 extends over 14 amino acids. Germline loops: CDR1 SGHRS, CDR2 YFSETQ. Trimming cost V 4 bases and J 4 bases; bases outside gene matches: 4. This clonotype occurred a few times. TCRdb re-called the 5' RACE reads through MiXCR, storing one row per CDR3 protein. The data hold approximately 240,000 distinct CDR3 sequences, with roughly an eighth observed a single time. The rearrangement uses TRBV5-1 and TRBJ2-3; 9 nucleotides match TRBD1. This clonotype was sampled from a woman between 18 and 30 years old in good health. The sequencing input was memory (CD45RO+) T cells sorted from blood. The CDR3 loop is CASSDRQGADTQYF. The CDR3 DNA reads TGCGCCAGCAGCGATAGACAGGGGGCAGATACGCAGTATTTT.